A single sample is the source of the 8 T cell receptor beta chains below, sequenced in a study of T cells expressing NK-cell markers. TCRdb derives one entry per CDR3 protein from the 5' RACE reads, leaving out DNA. This sample lists 250,000 to 300,000 distinct CDR3 sequences; its ten largest clones have more than 3.5%. The sequenced sample consisted of blood T cells: a sorted CD56 or NKG2C T cell subset, CD4+ or CD8+ T cells, or bulk PBMC T cells (not recorded which). The source is a woman aged 18 to 75 in good health.

This CDR3 is CASSQAQGQRNSPLHF. V gene TRBV4-3 combines with J gene TRBJ1-6; there is no DNA to check the TCRdb D call of TRBD1. CDR3 length: 16 residues. Germline CDR1 and CDR2: LGHNA and YSLEER.

This rearrangement joins TRBV7-3 to TRBJ2-2; TCRdb designates TRBD2, a call that cannot be tested without DNA. Germline-derived CDR1 and CDR2 are SGHTA and FQGTGA. The CDR3 is 13 residues long. CDR3 residues: CASSLWAAGELFF.

This sequence joins TRBV20-1 and TRBJ2-1. Germline assignment: CDR1 DFQATT and CDR2 SNEGSKA (reference sequence). The CDR3 runs to 14 residues. The CDR3 is CSARMPSGLNEQFF.

J is TRBJ1-5 and V is TRBV7-8; TCRdb indicates TRBD1, and absent DNA this call remains unverified. This CDR3 has 15 residues. Germline values: CDR1 SGHVS, CDR2 FQNEAQ. The CDR3: CASSPLGPKNQPQHF.

The genes are TRBV7-9 and TRBJ1-4; the TRBD1 assignment by TCRdb is unverifiable without DNA. This CDR3 has 14 residues. The germline V gene has CDR1 SEHNR and CDR2 FQNEAQ (reference sequence). CDR3 in amino acids: CASSATGINEKLFF.

The CDR3 loop reads CSARGGNGNEQFF. This chain joins TRBV20-1 and TRBJ2-1; the TCRdb D gene call, TRBD1, has no DNA to confirm it. In germline, CDR1 is DFQATT, CDR2 SNEGSKA (reference sequence). The CDR3 is 13 amino acids.

J is TRBJ1-5 and V is TRBV5-1. Germline-derived CDR1 and CDR2 are SGHRS and YFSETQ. The CDR3 covers 14 residues. CDR3 region: CASSLEAARGPQHF.

This sequence joins TRBV19 and TRBJ1-5. CDR3 length: 16 amino acids. CDR1 is LNHDA, CDR2 SQIVND, per germline (reference sequence). The CDR3 loop reads CASSPSRGLRNQPQHF.